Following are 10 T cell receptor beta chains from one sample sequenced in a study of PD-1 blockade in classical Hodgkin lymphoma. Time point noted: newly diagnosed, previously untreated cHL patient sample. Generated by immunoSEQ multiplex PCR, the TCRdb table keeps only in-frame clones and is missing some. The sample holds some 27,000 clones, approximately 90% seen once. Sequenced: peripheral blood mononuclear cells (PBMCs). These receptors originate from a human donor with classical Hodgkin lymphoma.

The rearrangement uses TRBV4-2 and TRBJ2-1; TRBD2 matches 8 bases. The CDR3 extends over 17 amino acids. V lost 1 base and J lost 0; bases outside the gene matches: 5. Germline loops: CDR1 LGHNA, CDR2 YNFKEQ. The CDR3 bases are TGTGCCAGCAGCCAAGTCTCTAGCGGGCCCTCCTACAATGAGCAGTTCTTC. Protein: CASSQVSSGPSYNEQFF.

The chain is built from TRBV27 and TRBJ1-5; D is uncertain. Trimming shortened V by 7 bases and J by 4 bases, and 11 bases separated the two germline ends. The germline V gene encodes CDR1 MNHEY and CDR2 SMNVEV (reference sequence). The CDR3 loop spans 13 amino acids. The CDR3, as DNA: TGTGCCAGCACGATGAGGCCGAATCAGCCCCAGCATTTT. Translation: CASTMRPNQPQHF.

CDR3 sequence (DNA): TGTGCCAGCAGCCGGACAGGCTCAAAAAACATTCAGTACTTC. Translating gives CASSRTGSKNIQYF. The genes are TRBV28 and TRBJ2-4; 7 bases line up with TRBD1. The germline V gene has CDR1 MDHEN and CDR2 SYDVKM. V gave up 6 bases and J gave up 4 bases; unmatched junction bases: 6. The CDR3 totals 14 residues.

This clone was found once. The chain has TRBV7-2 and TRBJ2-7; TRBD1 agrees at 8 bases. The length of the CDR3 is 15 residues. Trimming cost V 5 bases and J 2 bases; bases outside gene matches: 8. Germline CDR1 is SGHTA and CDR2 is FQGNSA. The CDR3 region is CASSATGQGAYEQYF. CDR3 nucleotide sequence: TGTGCCAGCAGCGCCACCGGACAGGGCGCCTACGAGCAGTACTTC.

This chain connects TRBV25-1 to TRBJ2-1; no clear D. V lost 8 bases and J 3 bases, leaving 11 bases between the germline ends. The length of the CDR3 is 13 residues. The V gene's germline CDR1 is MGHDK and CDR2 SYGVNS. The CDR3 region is CASLGPFYNEQFF. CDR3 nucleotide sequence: TGTGCCAGCCTCGGACCTTTCTACAATGAGCAGTTCTTC.

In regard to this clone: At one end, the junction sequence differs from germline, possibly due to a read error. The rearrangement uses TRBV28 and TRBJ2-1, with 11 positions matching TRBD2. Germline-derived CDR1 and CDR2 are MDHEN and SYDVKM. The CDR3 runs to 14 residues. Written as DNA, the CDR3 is TGTGCCAGCCACACTAGCGGGAGCTACCATGAGCAGTTCTTC. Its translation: CASHTSGSYHEQFF. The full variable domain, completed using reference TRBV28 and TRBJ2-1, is DVKVTQSSRYLVKRTGEKVFLECVQDMDHENMFWYRQDPGLGLRLIYFSYDVKMKEKGDIPEGYSVSREKKERFSLILESASTNQTSMYLCASHTSGSYHEQFFGPGTRLTVL.

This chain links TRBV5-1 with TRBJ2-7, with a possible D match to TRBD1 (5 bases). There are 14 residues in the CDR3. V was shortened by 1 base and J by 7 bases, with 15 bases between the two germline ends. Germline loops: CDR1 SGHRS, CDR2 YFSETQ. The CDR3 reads CASSLLQEFGEQYF. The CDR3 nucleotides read TGCGCCAGCAGCTTGTTACAGGAGTTTGGAGAGCAGTACTTC. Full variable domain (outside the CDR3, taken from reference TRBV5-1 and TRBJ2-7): KAGVTQTPRYLIKTRGQQVTLSCSPISGHRSVSWYQQTPGQGLQFLFEYFSETQRNKGNFPGRFSGRQFSNSRSEMNVSTLELGDSALYLCASSLLQEFGEQYFGPGTRLTVT.

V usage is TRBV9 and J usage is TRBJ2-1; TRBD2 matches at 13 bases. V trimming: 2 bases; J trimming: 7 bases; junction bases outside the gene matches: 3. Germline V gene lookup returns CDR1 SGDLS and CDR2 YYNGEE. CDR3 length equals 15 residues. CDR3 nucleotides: TGTGCCAGCAGCGTCGGGACTAGCGGGACAAATGAGCAGTTCTTC. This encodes CASSVGTSGTNEQFF.

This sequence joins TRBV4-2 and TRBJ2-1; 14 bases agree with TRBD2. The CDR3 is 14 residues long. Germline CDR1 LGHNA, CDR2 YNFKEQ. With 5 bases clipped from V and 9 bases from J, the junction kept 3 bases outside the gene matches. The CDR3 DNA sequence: TGTGCCAGCAGCGGGACTAGCGGGAGAAGTGAGCAGTTCTTC. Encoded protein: CASSGTSGRSEQFF.

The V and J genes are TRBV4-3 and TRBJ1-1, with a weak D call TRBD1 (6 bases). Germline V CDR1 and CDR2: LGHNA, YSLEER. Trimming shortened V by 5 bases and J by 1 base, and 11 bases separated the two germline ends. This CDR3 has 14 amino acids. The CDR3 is CASSLHRANTEAFF. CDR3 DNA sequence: TGCGCCAGCAGCTTACACAGGGCGAACACTGAAGCTTTCTTT.